The rows below give T cell receptor beta chains drawn from one sample of a study of cytotoxic CD8 clonotypes in ibrutinib-treated CLL. Data came from immunoSEQ multiplex PCR; TCRdb stores just in-frame clones and leaves some out. This sample yields around 70,000 clones, of which roughly 72% are seen a single time; 5.7% belongs to the top ten. The sequences come from PBMCs, collected after 12 months of ibrutinib treatment. The receptors were gathered from a human donor with chronic lymphocytic leukemia. CDR3s include the opening cysteine and the closing phenylalanine or tryptophan.

>TRBV6-5|TRBJ1-1
CASSYVDRNTEAFF
>TRBV28|TRBJ2-7
CASSTTTSEQYF
>TRBV6-1|TRBJ1-5
CASKDRNYSNQPQHF
>TRBV19|TRBJ1-1
CASSLAERPEAFF
>TRBV29-1|TRBJ2-7
CSVGLSYDEQYF
>TRBV7-9|TRBJ2-5
CASSLFLGSQYF
>TRBV6-6|TRBJ1-1
CASNPTGRETEAFF
>TRBV2|TRBJ1-2
CASTSPRGTSFDGYTF
>TRBV9|TRBJ2-7
CASSPRDGPYEQYF
>TRBV19|TRBJ1-1
CASSMGQGVTEAFF
>TRBV5-6|TRBJ1-5
CASSLGGPGLNQPQHF
>TRBV13|TRBJ2-3
CASSLRAVSTDTQYF
>TRBV7-2|TRBJ2-3
CASSARLAGEADTQYF
>TRBV15|TRBJ2-5
CATSREEGFQETQYF
>TRBV7-2|TRBJ1-6
CASSDLGRSPLHF
>TRBV10-1|TRBJ1-5
CASRPDRNSNQPQHF
>TRBV20-1|TRBJ1-1
CSAPSPTGAFF
>TRBV5-4|TRBJ2-2
CASSSGTNTGELFF
>TRBV30|TRBJ1-2
CAWSVRKKGRNGYTF
>TRBV30|TRBJ1-2
CAWLGQGKEVGYTF
>TRBV6-1|TRBJ1-1
CASSEAGRGPTEAFF
>TRBV7-3|TRBJ2-1
CASSVSGGTYNEQFF
>TRBV27|TRBJ2-3
CASSFAGTNTDTQYF
>TRBV2|TRBJ1-5
CASRGEEHQPQHF
>TRBV30|TRBJ1-2
CAWKSENYGYTF
>TRBV6-5|TRBJ1-2
CASSYSRGAYGYTF
>TRBV28|TRBJ1-4
CASTDTGGYQTEKLFF
>TRBV5-4|TRBJ1-5
CASSLAGQNQPQHF
>TRBV7-3|TRBJ1-5
CASSLPTRSDPAVYSNQPQHF